This entry lists 27 T cell receptor beta chains sequenced from one sample in a study of T cells after posttransplantation cyclophosphamide. Data came from immunoSEQ multiplex PCR; TCRdb stores just in-frame clones and leaves some out. This repertoire holds 10,000 to 15,000 clones, and none appear only once. Sequenced: PBMCs. These receptors came from a woman aged 40-49 years in good health, CMV-negative, and a related stem cell transplant donor.

This clone was counted ten times or more. DNA for the CDR3: TGTGCCAGCAGTTACAAAGTGACTAGCGGGATGGGATTCTACGAGCAGTACTTC. This encodes CASSYKVTSGMGFYEQYF. This sequence joins TRBV6-2 or TRBV6-3 and TRBJ2-7; 11 nucleotides match TRBD2. The CDR3 runs 18 residues. After removal of 2 bases from V and 3 bases from J, the junction contained 12 bases not matched to a gene. Germline loops: CDR1 MNHEY, CDR2 SVGEGT.

There are many counts of this clone. V usage is TRBV27 and J usage is TRBJ1-5; D is unclear. Trimming stripped 10 bases from V and 6 bases from J, with 4 bases between. The CDR3 extends over 9 amino acids. Germline CDR1 and CDR2: MNHEY and SMNVEV (reference sequence). The CDR3, as DNA: TGTGCCACCGGTCAGCCCCAGCATTTT. This translates into CATGQPQHF.

This clone was counted at least ten times. The CDR3 loop is CASSSASGSGEQYF. The CDR3, as DNA: TGTGCCAGCAGTTCTGCTAGCGGGAGTGGCGAGCAGTACTTC. The chain combines TRBV6-5 with TRBJ2-7; 10 bases map to TRBD2. With 4 bases clipped from V and 6 bases from J, the junction kept 6 bases outside the gene matches. CDR3 size: 14 residues. Germline CDR1 and CDR2: MNHEY and SVGAGI.

This clone was seen repeatedly, ten times or more. The chain recombines TRBV19 with TRBJ2-1; D is perhaps TRBD2 (6 bases). The CDR3 contains 14 residues. Germline values: CDR1 LNHDA, CDR2 SQIVND (reference sequence). Trimming removed 8 bases at V and 8 bases at J, with 19 bases between. CDR3 in amino acids: CASAPGVRVDEQFF. In DNA form, the CDR3 reads TGTGCCAGTGCCCCGGGGGTGCGAGTGGATGAGCAGTTCTTC.

The table lists this clone with many counts. The rearrangement uses TRBV12-3 or TRBV12-4 and TRBJ1-6, with D possibly matching TRBD1 (6 bases). V was pared by 6 bases and J by 4 bases, with 10 bases between. CDR3 length: 14 amino acids. The CDR3 loop is CASSPGQYNSPLHF. CDR3 sequence (DNA): TGTGCCAGCAGCCCCGGACAGTATAATTCACCCCTCCACTTT.

This clone was seen ten or more times. CDR3 protein: CASSYRDTGELFF. As DNA, the CDR3 is TGTGCCAGCAGTTACAGGGACACCGGGGAGCTGTTTTTT. This chain links TRBV6-2 or TRBV6-3 with TRBJ2-2; D unclear. Germline values: CDR1 MNHEY, CDR2 SVGEGT. V was pared by 2 bases and J by 3 bases, with 4 bases between. This CDR3 contains 13 residues.

This rearrangement joins TRBV9 to TRBJ1-3; D might be TRBD1 (6 bases). The CDR3 has 15 amino acids. Germline assignment: CDR1 SGDLS and CDR2 YYNGEE. V dropped 0 bases and J dropped 3 bases, with 10 bases sitting between them. For the CDR3, the DNA is TGTGCCAGCAGCGTAGCAGGGGCTGGTGGAAACACCATATATTTT. This translates into CASSVAGAGGNTIYF. The variable domain in full, completed from reference TRBV9 and TRBJ1-3, reads DSGVTQTPKHLITATGQRVTLRCSPRSGDLSVYWYQQSLDQGLQFLIQYYNGEERAKGNILERFSAQQFPDLHSELNLSSLELGDSALYFCASSVAGAGGNTIYFGEGSWLTVV.

This clone was detected ten times or more. Here the CDR3 reads CASSPHLAGGTYEQYF. The CDR3 nucleotides are TGTGCCAGCAGCCCCCACTTGGCGGGGGGTACCTACGAGCAGTACTTC. The chain couples TRBV7-8 to TRBJ2-7, with 8 bases lining up with TRBD2. Losses at the gene ends were 5 bases for V and 2 bases for J; bases not matched to a gene: 11. CDR1 is SGHVS and CDR2 is FQNEAQ in the germline V gene. The CDR3 length is 16 residues. Based on the CDR3 plus reference TRBV7-8 and TRBJ2-7, the full variable domain is GAGVSQSPRYKVAKRGQDVALRCDPISGHVSLFWYQQALGQGPEFLTYFQNEAQLDKSGLPSDRFFAERPEGSVSTLKIQRTQQEDSAVYLCASSPHLAGGTYEQYFGPGTRLTVT.

In this sample, this clone turned up many times. This rearrangement joins TRBV6-2 or TRBV6-3 to TRBJ1-4; maybe TRBD1 (6 bases). V was clipped by 8 bases and J by 7 bases, with 14 bases between them. From germline, CDR1 is MNHEY and CDR2 SVGEGT. The CDR3 contains 13 residues. The CDR3 DNA follows: TGTGCCAGCTCTCAGGGGACGTTTGAAAAACTGTTTTTT. Encoded protein: CASSQGTFEKLFF.

This clone has ten or more counts. The chain is built from TRBV18 and TRBJ1-5, with 8 positions matching TRBD1. This CDR3 has 17 residues. CDR1 and CDR2 (germline): KGHSH, LQKENI. V lost 0 bases and J lost 3; bases outside the gene matches: 7. For the CDR3, the DNA is TGTGCCAGCTCACCACCTAACAGGGGGGTTGTCAATCAGCCCCAGCATTTT. Encoded protein: CASSPPNRGVVNQPQHF.

This clone was observed many times. The chain is built from TRBV6-2 or TRBV6-3 and TRBJ1-2, with D maybe TRBD1 (5 bases). The germline V and J ends were trimmed by 6 bases and 2 bases, with 22 bases remaining between them. CDR1 is MNHEY, CDR2 SVGEGT, per germline. The CDR3 consists of 17 residues. DNA of the CDR3: TGTGCCAGCAGCGATTCCCTCGCAGGGAGGGTAAACTATGGCTACACCTTC. Residues: CASSDSLAGRVNYGYTF.

This clone was seen ten or more times. This chain connects TRBV6-2 or TRBV6-3 to TRBJ1-5; D uncertain. Germline assignment: CDR1 MNHEY and CDR2 SVGEGT. The CDR3 has 15 amino acids. V lost 2 bases and J lost 0, with 8 bases in between. The CDR3 loop reads CASSYGSGSNQPQHF. DNA of the CDR3: TGTGCCAGCAGTTACGGGTCAGGTAGCAATCAGCCCCAGCATTTT.

This clone was seen ten or more times. The rearrangement joins TRBV5-1 to TRBJ2-2; D ambiguous. The V end lost 0 bases, the J end lost 1 base, and 7 bases lay between the germline ends. CDR1 and CDR2 from the germline V gene are SGHRS and YFSETQ. This CDR3 is 15 amino acids long. For the CDR3, the DNA is TGCGCCAGCAGCTTGGCCGGTGGGAACACCGGGGAGCTGTTTTTT. Encoded protein: CASSLAGGNTGELFF.

In this sample, this clone turned up many times. V and J are TRBV12-3 or TRBV12-4 and TRBJ1-5; no clear D. This CDR3 spans 12 amino acids. The V and J ends lost 5 bases and 1 base respectively, with 3 bases between them. The CDR3 here is CASSVSNQPQHF. The CDR3 coding sequence is TGTGCCAGCAGTGTAAGCAATCAGCCCCAGCATTTT.

This clone showed up many times. This chain joins TRBV5-6 and TRBJ1-2; unclear D gene. This CDR3 comprises 15 residues. Germline V gene lookup returns CDR1 SGHDT and CDR2 YYEEEE. With 7 bases removed from V and 4 bases from J, the gap between germline ends came to 20 bases. CDR3 DNA: TGTGCCAGCCGTCAGAGAGGGTCTTCCACCTATGGCTACACCTTC. Translating it yields CASRQRGSSTYGYTF.

This clone was seen many times. The chain recombines TRBV20-1 with TRBJ1-1, with a tentative D call TRBD1 (6 bases). From germline, CDR1 is DFQATT and CDR2 SNEGSKA (reference sequence). The V gene lost 5 bases and the J gene lost 6 bases, with 10 bases spanning the gap. The CDR3 runs to 11 residues. CDR3 in DNA: TGCAGTGCTCACAGGGTTGCTGAAGCTTTCTTT. Translating gives CSAHRVAEAFF.

This clone was seen ten or more times. The chain combines TRBV27 with TRBJ1-1, with TRBD1 as a possible D gene (5 bases). V was shortened by 2 bases and J by 0 bases, with 10 bases between the two germline ends. The CDR3 is made up of 15 amino acids. Germline CDR1 is MNHEY and CDR2 is SMNVEV (reference sequence). CDR3 bases: TGTGCCAGCAGTTTAGTTGACAGTTTGAACACTGAAGCTTTCTTT. It codes for CASSLVDSLNTEAFF.

This clone was recorded many times. The J gene is TRBJ2-1, the V gene TRBV7-9; 9 bases agree with TRBD2. CDR1 SEHNR and CDR2 FQNEAQ come from the germline V gene (reference sequence). V shed 8 bases and J 6 bases; nucleotides not matched to a gene: 8. The CDR3 contains 14 residues. CDR3 nucleotides: TGTGCCAGCCGTTATGGACTAGCGCGCAATGAGCAGTTCTTC. Translation: CASRYGLARNEQFF.

This clone was detected many times. This rearrangement joins TRBV7-9 to TRBJ2-7; 9 bases are a match to TRBD1. The CDR3 covers 17 residues. The trim removed 5 bases at V and 0 bases at J, leaving 11 bases unmatched. Germline V gene lookup returns CDR1 SEHNR and CDR2 FQNEAQ (reference sequence). CDR3 sequence: CASSPEMGQGSSYEQYF. The CDR3 coding sequence is TGTGCCAGCAGCCCAGAGATGGGACAGGGAAGCTCCTACGAGCAGTACTTC. The complete variable domain, with remaining parts taken from reference TRBV7-9 and TRBJ2-7, reads DTGVSQNPRHKITKRGQNVTFRCDPISEHNRLYWYRQTLGQGPEFLTYFQNEAQLEKSRLLSDRFSAERPKGSFSTLEIQRTEQGDSAMYLCASSPEMGQGSSYEQYFGPGTRLTVT.

This clone is medium-sized in the sample. This rearrangement joins TRBV28 to TRBJ1-1; D not certain. The CDR3 extends over 13 amino acids. Trimming shortened V by 3 bases and J by 1 base, and 6 bases separated the two germline ends. Germline CDR1 and CDR2: MDHEN and SYDVKM. Here the CDR3 reads CASSFFRNTEAFF. DNA of the CDR3: TGTGCCAGCAGTTTTTTTCGGAACACTGAAGCTTTCTTT.

This clone has only a few counts. This chain uses TRBV5-1 with TRBJ2-1, with 15 bases matching TRBD2. The V gene's germline CDR1 is SGHRS and CDR2 YFSETQ. Trimming at V came to 3 bases and at J to 0 bases, leaving 7 bases not matched to a gene. The CDR3 contains 19 residues. CDR3 in amino acids: CASSSPGLAGGSSYNEQFF. DNA of the CDR3: TGCGCCAGCAGCTCCCCCGGACTAGCGGGGGGGAGCTCCTACAATGAGCAGTTCTTC.

This clone appeared many times. The V gene is TRBV5-4, the J gene TRBJ2-7, with 8 nucleotides matching TRBD1. CDR1 and CDR2 (germline): SGHNT, YYREEE (reference sequence). This CDR3 region has 15 residues. V lost 3 bases, J lost 7 bases, and 12 bases stayed unmatched. The CDR3 sequence is CASSSETGAFQEQYF. The CDR3 bases are TGTGCCAGCAGCTCGGAGACAGGGGCGTTTCAGGAGCAGTACTTC.

By proportion, this clone is medium-sized. The rearrangement joins TRBV19 to TRBJ1-1; D may be TRBD1 (6 bases). The CDR3 consists of 13 residues. CDR1 is LNHDA, CDR2 SQIVND, per germline (reference sequence). Trimming took 3 bases from V and 5 from J, leaving 10 bases between them. The CDR3 region has the DNA TGTGCCAGTAGTATTCAGGGGAGGACTGAAGCTTTCTTT. Encoded protein: CASSIQGRTEAFF.

Written as DNA, the CDR3 is TGCAGCGTTGAAGTAGCGGCCGGGGCCGGGGGCTACACCTTC. As protein: CSVEVAAGAGGYTF. The J gene is TRBJ1-2, the V gene TRBV29-1; D might be TRBD1 (5 bases). This CDR3 region has 14 residues. V was pared by 1 base and J by 8 bases, with 17 bases between. Germline CDR1 is SQVTM and CDR2 is ANQGSEA. Complete variable domain (other parts from reference TRBV29-1 and TRBJ1-2): SAVISQKPSRDICQRGTSLTIQCQVDSQVTMMFWYRQQPGQSLTLIATANQGSEATYESGFVIDKFPISRPNLTFSTLTVSNMSPEDSSIYLCSVEVAAGAGGYTFGSGTRLTVV.

The chain couples TRBV12-3 or TRBV12-4 to TRBJ2-2; D is perhaps TRBD2 (6 bases). The CDR3 consists of 14 residues. V lost 5 bases to trimming and J lost 4 bases, with 11 bases between them. This CDR3 is CASSRGGVTGELFF. The DNA of the CDR3 is TGTGCCAGCAGTCGGGGCGGGGTCACCGGGGAGCTGTTTTTT.

This clone was seen many times. This chain links TRBV2 with TRBJ1-2, with D possibly matching TRBD1 (5 bases). Trimming stripped 2 bases from V and 8 bases from J, with 21 bases between. Germline values: CDR1 SNHLY, CDR2 FYNNEI. The CDR3 loop spans 16 amino acids. CDR3 amino acids: CASSERQGGHMVGYTF. The CDR3 DNA follows: TGTGCCAGCAGTGAACGGCAGGGAGGTCATATGGTGGGCTACACCTTC.

There are a few counts of this clone. The J gene is TRBJ1-2, the V gene TRBV5-1; maybe TRBD1 (6 bases). Trimming cost V 4 bases and J 7 bases, with 26 bases left between them. CDR1 and CDR2 from the germline V gene are SGHRS and YFSETQ. The CDR3 is made up of 17 amino acids. CDR3 in DNA: TGCGCCAGCAGCCTGTTTTCCTCCTACGGGACATCGGGTGGCTACACCTTC. Translation gives CASSLFSSYGTSGGYTF.